The 19 T cell receptor beta chains below come from one sample, sequenced in a study of blood T cell repertoires in COVID-19. The table came from immunoSEQ multiplex PCR; TCRdb's copy has only in-frame clones and leaves some out. This sample has under 25,000 clones; 80% to 85% occur once, and the top ten carry roughly 22%. Sequenced input: peripheral blood. Receptor source: a man aged 80 or over with active or convalescent COVID-19.

This clone has only one observation. This sequence joins TRBV5-1 and TRBJ2-1, with D maybe TRBD2 (6 bases). Per the germline V gene, CDR1 is SGHRS and CDR2 is YFSETQ. Trimming removed 4 bases from V and 6 bases from J, with 17 bases in between. This CDR3 comprises 15 residues. The CDR3 nucleotides are TGCGCCAGCAGCCTCGGGGGTACCATGATCAATGAGCAGTTCTTC. It specifies CASSLGGTMINEQFF.

The chain uses TRBV28 and TRBJ2-6; maybe TRBD1 (6 bases). The germline V and J ends were trimmed by 2 bases and 1 base, with 6 bases remaining between them. This CDR3 is built from 15 residues. Germline CDR1 and CDR2: MDHEN and SYDVKM. The CDR3 loop is CASSLTGSGANVLTF. The CDR3 DNA sequence: TGTGCCAGCAGTTTAACAGGGTCTGGGGCCAACGTCCTGACTTTC.

The genes are TRBV15 and TRBJ1-2; weak D call: TRBD1 (5 bases). V was cut by 0 bases and J by 10 bases, with 15 bases left in between. Germline loops: CDR1 LNHNV, CDR2 YYDKDF (reference sequence). The CDR3 has 14 amino acids. CDR3 residues: CATSRDLSAGDYTF. CDR3 nucleotide sequence: TGTGCCACCAGCAGAGATCTGTCCGCGGGGGACTACACCTTC.

The chain has TRBV21-1 and TRBJ2-1; no check of the table's D call, TRBD1, against the DNA was made. TRBV21-1 is a documented pseudogene. This CDR3 has 17 amino acids. CDR3 nucleotides: TGTGCCAGCAGCAGGGGGACGACAGGGGGCGACTACAATGAGCAGTTCTTC. Protein sequence: CASSRGTTGGDYNEQFF.

The chain recombines TRBV5-5 with TRBJ2-1, with a tentative D call TRBD2 (6 bases). V lost 9 bases to trimming and J lost 5 bases, with 15 bases between them. Germline V gene sequence: CDR1 SGHKS, CDR2 YYEKEE (reference sequence). The CDR3 sequence is 13 residues long. The CDR3 protein is CATGLWGDNEQFF. Here the CDR3 DNA reads TGTGCCACTGGTCTGTGGGGGGACAATGAGCAGTTCTTC.

The chain is built from TRBV15 and TRBJ2-7, with TRBD2 identical over 9 bases. V lost 1 base and J lost 2; bases outside the gene matches: 3. The CDR3 is 15 residues long. Germline V CDR1 and CDR2: LNHNV, YYDKDF (reference sequence). Here the CDR3 reads CATSRGPSGAYEQYF. DNA of the CDR3: TGTGCCACCAGCAGAGGCCCTAGCGGGGCCTACGAGCAGTACTTC.

The chain combines TRBV18 with TRBJ2-3; 8 bases map to TRBD2. The CDR3 loop spans 12 amino acids. V shed 2 bases and J 9 bases; nucleotides not matched to a gene: 1. The germline V gene has CDR1 KGHSH and CDR2 LQKENI. This CDR3 is CASSPGGRTQYF. CDR3 nucleotide sequence: TGTGCCAGCTCACCAGGCGGGAGGACGCAGTATTTT.

The sample holds one count of this clone. This rearrangement joins TRBV14 to TRBJ2-7; 8 nucleotides align to TRBD1. Germline trimming cut 1 base from V and 4 bases from J; bases unmatched to any gene: 3. Germline lookup yields CDR1 SGHDN and CDR2 FVKESK. The CDR3 is made up of 14 amino acids. This CDR3 reads CASSQGQGPYEQYF. CDR3 DNA: TGTGCCAGCAGCCAAGGACAGGGGCCGTACGAGCAGTACTTC.

V and J are TRBV7-3 and TRBJ2-1; tentatively, D is TRBD2 (6 bases). The CDR3 consists of 15 residues. The V end was cut by 5 bases, the J end by 4 bases, with 15 bases between. Germline CDR1 reads SGHTA; CDR2 reads FQGTGA. CDR3 in DNA: TGTGCCAGCAGCCTGACGGGGGATGGATACAATGAGCAGTTCTTC. It specifies CASSLTGDGYNEQFF.

The rearrangement links TRBV30 to TRBJ2-1; D perhaps matches TRBD2 (7 bases). Germline CDR1 and CDR2: GTSNPN and SVGIG (reference sequence). Trimming left V 4 bases short and J 2 bases short, with 15 bases between. The CDR3 totals 15 residues. CDR3 sequence: CAWIPQGTTYNEQFF. The DNA for the CDR3 is TGTGCCTGGATCCCCCAGGGGACTACCTACAATGAGCAGTTCTTC. Based on the CDR3 plus reference TRBV30 and TRBJ2-1, the full variable domain is SQTIHQWPATLVQPVGSPLSLECTVEGTSNPNLYWYRQAAGRGLQLLFYSVGIGQISSEVPQNLSASRPQDRQFILSSKKLLLSDSGFYLCAWIPQGTTYNEQFFGPGTRLTVL.

V usage is TRBV19 and J usage is TRBJ2-1; D perhaps matches TRBD1 (6 bases). Germline values: CDR1 LNHDA, CDR2 SQIVND (reference sequence). The CDR3 is made up of 12 amino acids. V was cut by 6 bases and J by 9 bases, with 12 bases left in between. DNA for the CDR3: TGTGCCAGTAGCCAGGGGCTCGGTGAGCAGTTCTTC. Protein product: CASSQGLGEQFF.

The table lists this clone with a few counts. This CDR3 is CSVAGQSRDQPQHF. The CDR3 region has the DNA TGCAGCGTAGCCGGACAGTCGAGGGACCAGCCCCAGCATTTT. J is TRBJ1-5 and V is TRBV29-1; D might be TRBD1 (6 bases). This CDR3 spans 14 amino acids. Looked up from germline, CDR1 is SQVTM and CDR2 is ANQGSEA. Between the trimmed V and J ends, which lost 6 bases and 7 bases, there was a span of 19 bases. Full variable domain (outside the CDR3, taken from reference TRBV29-1 and TRBJ1-5): SAVISQKPSRDICQRGTSLTIQCQVDSQVTMMFWYRQQPGQSLTLIATANQGSEATYESGFVIDKFPISRPNLTFSTLTVSNMSPEDSSIYLCSVAGQSRDQPQHFGDGTRLSIL.

As regards this clone: The junction departs from germline at one end; a sequencing error may be responsible. This chain connects TRBV19 to TRBJ2-1; 8 positions agree with TRBD2. This CDR3 comprises 14 residues. Germline CDR1 and CDR2: LNHDA and SQIVND (reference sequence). DNA for the CDR3: TGTGCAAGTACGAGCGGGGGTATCGTGGGTGAGCAGTTCTTC. Translated: CASTSGGIVGEQFF.

The chain employs TRBV19 and TRBJ1-4, with D perhaps matching TRBD1 (5 bases). CDR1 and CDR2 from the germline V gene are LNHDA and SQIVND (reference sequence). Trimming stripped 7 bases from V and 5 bases from J, with 14 bases between. The CDR3 consists of 14 residues. The CDR3: CASNGWRGNEKLFF. CDR3 nucleotides: TGTGCCAGTAACGGTTGGAGGGGAAATGAAAAACTGTTTTTT.

The chain couples TRBV5-1 to TRBJ2-2; D not resolved. The CDR3 extends over 16 amino acids. Germline loops: CDR1 SGHRS, CDR2 YFSETQ. Trimming cost V 3 bases and J 4 bases, with 16 bases left between them. CDR3 in amino acids: CASSYDVDTGTGELFF. The CDR3 DNA follows: TGCGCCAGCAGCTACGACGTAGACACTGGCACCGGGGAGCTGTTTTTT.

The chain employs TRBV7-2 and TRBJ1-4, with 7 bases identical to TRBD1. The CDR3 runs to 15 residues. In germline, CDR1 is SGHTA, CDR2 FQGNSA. The V gene end was trimmed by 3 bases and the J gene end by 5 bases; junction bases not matched to a gene: 6. This CDR3 is CASSFQTGLNEKLFF. As DNA, the CDR3 is TGTGCCAGCAGCTTTCAGACAGGGTTAAATGAAAAACTGTTTTTT. The variable domain in full, with the rest retrieved from reference TRBV7-2 and TRBJ1-4, is GAGVSQSPSNKVTEKGKDVELRCDPISGHTALYWYRQSLGQGLEFLIYFQGNSAPDKSGLPSDRFSAERTGGSVSTLTIQRTQQEDSAVYLCASSFQTGLNEKLFFGSGTQLSVL.

V and J are TRBV6-1 and TRBJ2-7, with 7 bases aligning to TRBD1. Germline loops: CDR1 MNHNS, CDR2 SASEGT. V shed 2 bases, J shed 6 bases, and the junction held 7 bases outside the gene matches. The CDR3 length is 14 residues. DNA for the CDR3: TGTGCCAGCAGTGAAATCGACAGGGCGGGCGAGCAGTACTTC. This codes for CASSEIDRAGEQYF.

This clone was picked up a small number of times. The chain joins TRBV7-2 to TRBJ2-3; 8 nucleotides match TRBD2. The CDR3 length is 14 residues. In germline, CDR1 is SGHTA, CDR2 FQGNSA. Trimming removed 5 bases from V and 3 bases from J; junction bases left unmatched: 4. The CDR3, as DNA: TGTGCCAGCAGCCCAGCGGGGGTTACAGATACGCAGTATTTT. Amino acid sequence: CASSPAGVTDTQYF.

This chain links TRBV10-3 with TRBJ1-5; no clear D gene. This CDR3 contains 14 residues. V lost 3 bases and J lost 5, with 11 bases in between. Germline V CDR1 and CDR2: ENHRY, SYGVKD. CDR3 residues: CAISDWRLDQPQHF. The CDR3 DNA is TGTGCCATCAGTGATTGGAGGTTGGATCAGCCCCAGCATTTT.